Listed here are 14 T cell receptor beta chains from one sample, sequenced in a study of T cells in Graves' hyperthyroidism and ophthalmopathy. RNA transcripts yielded amplified TCR beta CDR3 regions. The HTBI primer set served for first-round RT-PCR of the TCR CDR3. One entry per CDR3 protein results from TCRdb running MiXCR on the multiplex PCR reads. The table shows about 500,000 distinct CDR3 sequences, with over 13% occurring only once. The sample consisted of blood. Receptors originate from a young woman with Graves' hyperthyroidism.

This clonotype was detected ten times or more. This rearrangement joins TRBV20-1 to TRBJ1-1; perhaps TRBD1 as D (6 bases). The CDR3 sequence is 11 residues long. Germline CDR1 and CDR2: DFQATT and SNEGSKA (reference sequence). Trimming cost V 6 bases and J 7 bases, with 12 bases left between them. The CDR3 DNA sequence: TGCAGTGCGTTTTCGGACAGTGAAGCTTTCTTT. This gives the protein CSAFSDSEAFF.

The CDR3 spells CASLQGTSLTDTQYF. The CDR3 nucleotides are TGTGCCAGCCTTCAGGGTACATCGTTGACAGATACGCAGTATTTT. The chain carries TRBV6-4 and TRBJ2-3; the D gene is possibly TRBD1 (5 bases). With 8 bases removed from V and 3 bases from J, the gap between germline ends came to 18 bases. The CDR3 spans 15 residues. The V gene's germline CDR1 is MRHNA and CDR2 SNTAGT.

This clonotype was picked up many times. The V call is TRBV3-1, the J call TRBJ2-1; TRBD2 aligns across 7 bases. Germline-derived CDR1 and CDR2 are LGHDT and YNNKEL (reference sequence). This CDR3 is built from 15 residues. V lost 3 bases and J lost 6; bases outside the gene matches: 8. CDR3 bases: TGTGCCAGCAGCCAGGGGACGGGAGGTTTCAATGAGCAGTTCTTC. Encoded protein: CASSQGTGGFNEQFF.

There are many counts of this clonotype. The V gene is TRBV29-1, the J gene TRBJ2-2; D is unclear. In germline, CDR1 is SQVTM, CDR2 ANQGSEA. There are 13 residues in the CDR3. Between the trimmed V and J ends, which lost 6 bases and 0 bases, there was a span of 8 bases. The CDR3 sequence: CSVKDTNTGELFF. As DNA, the CDR3 is TGCAGCGTAAAGGATACGAACACCGGGGAGCTGTTTTTT.

This clonotype has ten or more counts. The chain employs TRBV10-3 and TRBJ1-1; the match to TRBD1 covers 9 bases. V shed 10 bases and J 1 base; nucleotides not matched to a gene: 7. In germline, CDR1 is ENHRY, CDR2 SYGVKD. The CDR3 has 14 amino acids. The CDR3 is CATGTGRENTEAFF. CDR3 bases: TGTGCCACTGGGACAGGGAGGGAGAACACTGAAGCTTTCTTT.

This clonotype has at least ten counts. The chain recombines TRBV29-1 with TRBJ1-4; D is uncertain. The germline V gene encodes CDR1 SQVTM and CDR2 ANQGSEA. The CDR3 has 12 amino acids. The V end was cut by 4 bases, the J end by 3 bases, with 6 bases between. The CDR3 nucleotides read TGCAGCGTTGCAACAGCTAATGAAAAACTGTTTTTT. It is translated as CSVATANEKLFF.

This clonotype was detected ten times or more. The chain carries TRBV11-2 and TRBJ2-5, with D perhaps assigned TRBD1 or TRBD2 (5 bases each). With 4 bases removed from V and 2 bases from J, the gap between germline ends came to 14 bases. Germline-derived CDR1 and CDR2 are SGHAT and FQNNGV. CDR3 length: 15 amino acids. DNA of the CDR3: TGTGCCAGCAGCTCAACGACAGCGGAACAAGAGACCCAGTACTTC. The encoded protein is CASSSTTAEQETQYF.

This chain joins TRBV3-1 and TRBJ2-3; 8 positions agree with TRBD1. The CDR3 runs to 17 residues. Germline V CDR1 and CDR2: LGHDT, YNNKEL (reference sequence). J lost 7 bases, V lost 1 base, and 13 bases had no gene match. CDR3 protein: CASSQVTGTGTANTQYF. The CDR3, as DNA: TGTGCCAGCAGCCAAGTCACCGGGACAGGTACAGCGAATACGCAGTATTTT.

This clonotype has a count of ten or more. The rearrangement links TRBV10-2 to TRBJ1-5; maybe TRBD1 (6 bases). V was shortened by 6 bases and J by 3 bases, with 12 bases between the two germline ends. The CDR3 sequence is 14 residues long. The germline V gene has CDR1 WSHSY and CDR2 SAAADI. The CDR3 protein is CASRDSQSNQPQHF. In DNA form, the CDR3 reads TGCGCCAGCAGGGACAGTCAATCCAATCAGCCCCAGCATTTT.

This clonotype showed up many times. The V call is TRBV3-1, the J call TRBJ2-7, with 12 bases matching TRBD1. Germline CDR1 is LGHDT and CDR2 is YNNKEL (reference sequence). This CDR3 has 15 residues. Trimming removed 3 bases from V and 6 bases from J; junction bases left unmatched: 6. The CDR3 loop reads CASSQGGTGGIEQYF. CDR3 DNA: TGTGCCAGCAGCCAGGGCGGGACAGGGGGCATCGAGCAGTACTTC.

Comment on this clonotype: With a much larger clone just one base away, this may be a read error. The chain couples TRBV11-2 to TRBJ1-4; the D is unclear. Per the germline V gene, CDR1 is SGHAT and CDR2 is FQNNGV. This CDR3 is 12 amino acids long. The CDR3 DNA reads TGTGCCAGCAGCCCGGACCTTGAAAAACTGCTTTTT. This gives the protein CASSPDLEKLLF.

This clonotype was counted between two and nine times. The CDR3 nucleotides are TGCGCCAGCAGCAACAGGGGGCTAGCGGATGGCTACACCTTC. Encoded protein: CASSNRGLADGYTF. The genes are TRBV5-1 and TRBJ1-2; 9 nucleotides align to TRBD1. Germline V gene lookup returns CDR1 SGHRS and CDR2 YFSETQ. J gave up 6 bases and V 4 bases, and 7 bases lay outside the gene matches. CDR3 size: 14 residues.

This clonotype showed up many times. The CDR3 nucleotides read TGTGCCACCAGTGATTTGTGGGACGATGGCTACACCTTC. Protein sequence: CATSDLWDDGYTF. The V gene is TRBV24-1, the J gene TRBJ1-2; D is perhaps TRBD1 (5 bases). The germline V gene encodes CDR1 KGHDR and CDR2 SFDVKD. The CDR3 runs to 13 residues. Trimming removed 0 bases from V and 6 bases from J, with 7 bases in between.

Many counts were recorded for this clonotype. This rearrangement joins TRBV7-9 to TRBJ1-2, with D perhaps TRBD1 (5 bases). This CDR3 region has 14 residues. The V end lost 5 bases, the J end lost 2 bases, and 12 bases lay between the germline ends. Germline loops: CDR1 SEHNR, CDR2 FQNEAQ (reference sequence). In DNA form, the CDR3 reads TGTGCCAGCAGCCCCGGGGGAGCGAACTATGGCTACACCTTC. It codes for CASSPGGANYGYTF.